This TCR beta chain was sequenced during a study of monozygotic twins with inflammatory bowel disease. Total RNA isolation used whole blood (no T cell sorting was performed). Broader study findings: Different subtypes (of T cells) could not be told apart from one another.

The template switching step added UMIs that contained a 6-nucleotide sample barcode. TCRdb reanalyzed the 5' RACE reads and collapses them to one entry per CDR3 protein, without DNA. The sample table sets out about 450,000 distinct CDR3 sequences. In the case of this clonotype: Its antigen remains unidentified.

Germline loops: CDR1 SGHTA, CDR2 FQGNSA. The CDR3 runs to 18 residues. Sample: blood. This chain links TRBV7-2 with TRBJ2-5; TCRdb lists TRBD1, though no DNA is available to test this call. The sequence derives from a human donor with ulcerative colitis or Crohn's disease, or a healthy co-twin of an affected twin (not recorded which). The CDR3 spells CASSLALRRGPLQETQYF.